What follows is one T cell receptor (beta chain) and its context. These data are taken from a study of blood T cell repertoires in COVID-19. CDR3 length: 15 amino acids. Germline V lookup: CDR1 MDHEN, CDR2 SYDVKM. V was cut by 6 bases and J by 0 bases, with 12 bases left in between. In the source study's methods: Scientists estimated how many nucleated cells there were by amplifying reference gene primers. TCRdb's table, derived via immunoSEQ multiplex PCR, lists solely in-frame clones and lacks some. For V, J and clone size, that table is used; D and trimming come from the DNA. Among under 350,000 clones listed, about nine tenths were seen once.

This TCR was recovered from a woman in her 30s with COVID-19, enrolled during active disease. Sequencing was carried out using peripheral blood. The chain has TRBV28 and TRBJ1-3; a possible D gene is TRBD1 (6 bases). CDR3 sequence (DNA): TGTGCCAGCAGAAAAGGGGGGGCCTCTGGAAACACCATATATTTT. Translation: CASRKGGASGNTIYF.